The 32 T cell receptor beta chains reported below all come from one sample, sequenced in a study. Only in-frame clones appear in the TCRdb table, and some are missing; sequencing was by immunoSEQ multiplex PCR. Of around 49,000 clones listed, 93% were seen once; the top ten hold about 11%. Specimen: PBMCs. These receptors came from a man aged 35-49 years with rheumatoid arthritis.

V and J are TRBV5-1 and TRBJ2-7; unclear D gene. The CDR3 spans 11 residues. V was clipped by 0 bases and J by 2 bases, with 0 bases between them. CDR1 and CDR2 from the germline V gene are SGHRS and YFSETQ. The CDR3 spells CASSLAYEQYF. The DNA of the CDR3 is TGCGCCAGCAGCTTGGCCTACGAGCAGTACTTC.

The table lists this clone with a few counts. V and J are TRBV2 and TRBJ2-2; TRBD2 might be the D (5 bases). Germline V gene sequence: CDR1 SNHLY, CDR2 FYNNEI. V shed 7 bases and J shed 1 base, with 10 bases lying between them. This CDR3 region has 14 residues. As DNA, the CDR3 is TGTGCCAGCAAGAAGGACTGGAACACCGGGGAGCTGTTTTTT. It yields the protein CASKKDWNTGELFF.

In this sample, this clone turned up once. The chain links TRBV10-3 to TRBJ1-5, with TRBD1 matching over 10 bases. V lost 6 bases to trimming and J lost 8 bases; unmatched junction nucleotides: 10. Germline loops: CDR1 ENHRY, CDR2 SYGVKD. This CDR3 has 15 amino acids. The CDR3 region is CAIREGQGLDEPQHF. The CDR3 DNA is TGTGCCATCAGGGAGGGACAGGGGCTTGATGAGCCCCAGCATTTT.

V usage is TRBV7-9 and J usage is TRBJ1-1; 8 nucleotides agree with TRBD1. This CDR3 comprises 15 residues. Trimming took 4 bases from V and 5 from J; bases not matched to a gene: 9. Per the germline V gene, CDR1 is SEHNR and CDR2 is FQNEAQ (reference sequence). DNA of the CDR3: TGTGCCAGCAGCTCCACCACAGGGGGTCGGACTGAAGCTTTCTTT. Amino acid sequence: CASSSTTGGRTEAFF.

V gene TRBV7-9 combines with J gene TRBJ2-1; 9 bases are a match to TRBD1. Germline CDR1 reads SEHNR; CDR2 reads FQNEAQ (reference sequence). V trimming: 5 bases; J trimming: 9 bases; junction bases outside the gene matches: 8. There are 14 residues in the CDR3. The CDR3 protein is CASSRGQGAGEQFF. The DNA of the CDR3 is TGTGCCAGCAGCCGGGGACAGGGAGCCGGTGAGCAGTTCTTC. Looking up the rest from reference TRBV7-9 and TRBJ2-1 gives the full variable domain: DTGVSQNPRHKITKRGQNVTFRCDPISEHNRLYWYRQTLGQGPEFLTYFQNEAQLEKSRLLSDRFSAERPKGSFSTLEIQRTEQGDSAMYLCASSRGQGAGEQFFGPGTRLTVL.

CDR3 bases: TGTGCCAGCAGTTACCCAGCCTCAAGAGGGAACACTGAAGCTTTCTTT. It specifies CASSYPASRGNTEAFF. This rearrangement joins TRBV6-6 to TRBJ1-1, with D hard to call. CDR3 length equals 16 residues. The germline CDR1 and CDR2 sequences are MNHNY and SVGAGI (reference sequence). Between the trimmed V and J ends, which lost 2 bases and 1 base, there was a span of 14 bases.

The J gene is TRBJ1-4, the V gene TRBV11-2; D is undetermined. Per the germline V gene, CDR1 is SGHAT and CDR2 is FQNNGV. The CDR3 consists of 14 residues. Trimming took 3 bases from V and 0 from J, leaving 5 bases between them. The CDR3 loop reads CASSLTPTNEKLFF. CDR3 nucleotides: TGTGCCAGCAGCTTGACCCCAACTAATGAAAAACTGTTTTTT.

The chain links TRBV6-6 to TRBJ2-6; 14 bases line up with TRBD2. Germline V gene sequence: CDR1 MNHNY, CDR2 SVGAGI (reference sequence). The CDR3 has 19 amino acids. J lost 3 bases, V lost 5 bases, and 9 bases had no gene match. In nucleotides, the CDR3 is TGTGCCAGCAGTCCGACTAGCGGGAGGGCCCTCGGTGGGGCCAACGTCCTGACTTTC. Translating gives CASSPTSGRALGGANVLTF.

The chain couples TRBV6-4 to TRBJ2-6; D ambiguous. CDR1 and CDR2 (germline): MRHNA, SNTAGT. This CDR3 region has 14 residues. Trimming pared 2 bases from V and 0 bases from J, leaving 2 bases between. CDR3 protein: CASSDDSGANVLTF. The CDR3 coding sequence is TGTGCCAGCAGTGACGACTCTGGGGCCAACGTCCTGACTTTC.

The chain recombines TRBV7-6 with TRBJ2-3, with 12 bases fitting TRBD2. This CDR3 spans 15 amino acids. V shed 4 bases and J 6 bases; nucleotides not matched to a gene: 5. Germline assignment: CDR1 SGHVS and CDR2 FNYEAQ. As DNA, the CDR3 is TGTGCCAGCAGCTGGACTAGCGGGGCGTCTGATACGCAGTATTTT. This translates into CASSWTSGASDTQYF.

The genes are TRBV27 and TRBJ2-7; D gene uncertain. The CDR3 has 15 amino acids. The germline V and J ends were trimmed by 5 bases and 3 bases, with 17 bases remaining between them. CDR1 is MNHEY, CDR2 SMNVEV, per germline (reference sequence). CDR3 nucleotides: TGTGCCAGCAGTCCTTTCCTAGGTCAATACTACGAGCAGTACTTC. This codes for CASSPFLGQYYEQYF.

The chain recombines TRBV7-2 with TRBJ2-3, with TRBD2 matching 14 bases. With 5 bases clipped from V and 2 bases from J, the junction kept 3 bases outside the gene matches. Germline V lookup: CDR1 SGHTA, CDR2 FQGNSA. The CDR3 is 16 residues long. The CDR3 here is CASSMTSGRVTDTQYF. Written as DNA, the CDR3 is TGTGCCAGCAGCATGACTAGCGGGAGGGTCACAGATACGCAGTATTTT.

This clone was seen only once. This chain links TRBV9 with TRBJ2-5; maybe TRBD2 (5 bases). Per germline, CDR1 SGDLS and CDR2 YYNGEE. Trimming took 4 bases from V and 2 from J, leaving 15 bases between them. CDR3 length: 15 amino acids. The CDR3 sequence is CASSPKAGIQETQYF. The CDR3 DNA is TGTGCCAGCAGCCCAAAGGCGGGCATACAAGAGACCCAGTACTTC.

This chain joins TRBV15 and TRBJ2-2; weak D call: TRBD1 (6 bases). The CDR3 runs 15 residues. V was shortened by 5 bases and J by 4 bases, with 14 bases between the two germline ends. Per the germline V gene, CDR1 is LNHNV and CDR2 is YYDKDF (reference sequence). The CDR3 reads CATSARGGATGELFF. The CDR3 DNA reads TGTGCCACCAGCGCCAGAGGGGGTGCCACCGGGGAGCTGTTTTTT.

V and J are TRBV7-9 and TRBJ2-1, with 8 bases matching TRBD2. Germline-derived CDR1 and CDR2 are SEHNR and FQNEAQ (reference sequence). V trimming: 5 bases; J trimming: 4 bases; junction bases outside the gene matches: 7. The CDR3 is 15 residues long. For the CDR3, the DNA is TGTGCCAGCAGCCTACCGGGGGGGTGGTACAATGAGCAGTTCTTC. This codes for CASSLPGGWYNEQFF.

The chain combines TRBV3-1 (or the pseudogene TRBV3-2) with TRBJ2-3; D call uncertain. Germline CDR1 and CDR2: LGHDT and YNNKEL (reference sequence). Trimming shortened V by 4 bases and J by 0 bases, and 5 bases separated the two germline ends. The CDR3 has 13 residues. CDR3 amino acids: CASSLGSTDTQYF. CDR3 sequence (DNA): TGTGCCAGCAGCCTTGGAAGCACAGATACGCAGTATTTT.

The chain couples TRBV5-5 to TRBJ2-7; D is unclear. V lost 6 bases and J lost 7, with 23 bases in between. CDR3 size: 15 residues. Germline-derived CDR1 and CDR2 are SGHKS and YYEKEE (reference sequence). CDR3 region: CASNSGVGQTGEQYF. The CDR3 DNA is TGTGCCAGCAATTCCGGAGTGGGCCAAACGGGTGAGCAGTACTTC.

The chain couples TRBV10-3 to TRBJ1-2; TRBD1 might be the D (6 bases). V shed 0 bases and J shed 0 bases, with 8 bases lying between them. Germline-derived CDR1 and CDR2 are ENHRY and SYGVKD. This CDR3 region has 15 residues. Here the CDR3 DNA reads TGTGCCATCAGTGAGTCACAGGGACCTAACTATGGCTACACCTTC. Translated: CAISESQGPNYGYTF.

This rearrangement joins TRBV3-1 (or the pseudogene TRBV3-2) to TRBJ1-3; D possibly corresponds to TRBD1 (5 bases). Between the trimmed V and J ends, which lost 2 bases and 3 bases, there was a span of 23 bases. This CDR3 is 19 amino acids long. Germline assignment: CDR1 LGHDT and CDR2 YNNKEL (reference sequence). This CDR3 reads CASSQFKPRVGGSGNTIYF. The CDR3 nucleotides read TGTGCCAGCAGCCAATTTAAGCCAAGGGTCGGGGGGAGTGGAAACACCATATATTTT.

The chain is built from TRBV5-8 and TRBJ2-1; no reliable D call. Per germline, CDR1 SGHTS and CDR2 YDEGEE. V lost 3 bases and J 12 bases, leaving 10 bases between the germline ends. The CDR3 loop spans 11 amino acids. The CDR3 loop reads CASSSNSPQFF. Here the CDR3 DNA reads TGTGCCAGCAGCTCTAACTCGCCGCAGTTCTTC.

The chain has TRBV5-1 and TRBJ2-2; possibly TRBD2 for D (7 bases). V dropped 4 bases and J dropped 4 bases, with 17 bases sitting between them. Per germline, CDR1 SGHRS and CDR2 YFSETQ. The CDR3 is 16 residues long. The CDR3 DNA is TGCGCCAGCAGCCCGGAGTGGAGGGGGGGCACCGGGGAGCTGTTTTTT. Residues: CASSPEWRGGTGELFF.

This chain uses TRBV30 with TRBJ2-7; TRBD2 is a possible D gene (5 bases). V was shortened by 5 bases and J by 7 bases, with 12 bases between the two germline ends. The CDR3 contains 11 residues. Germline V gene sequence: CDR1 GTSNPN, CDR2 SVGIG (reference sequence). CDR3 coding DNA: TGTGCCTGGCATCGGGAAGGGGAGCAGTACTTC. Residues: CAWHREGEQYF.

The J gene is TRBJ1-2, the V gene TRBV6-5, with D possibly TRBD1 on 6 matching bases. Per germline, CDR1 MNHEY and CDR2 SVGAGI. This CDR3 has 13 residues. V was shortened by 5 bases and J by 7 bases, with 14 bases between the two germline ends. The CDR3 bases are TGTGCCAGCAGTCTCTGGGGGGCTGGTGGCTACACCTTC. Translating gives CASSLWGAGGYTF.

This clone showed up just a few times. The chain uses TRBV6-5 and TRBJ2-1; D is undetermined. Looked up from germline, CDR1 is MNHEY and CDR2 is SVGAGI. Trimming left V 4 bases short and J 6 bases short, with 1 base between. The CDR3 is made up of 10 amino acids. For the CDR3, the DNA is TGTGCCAGCAGTTGCAATGAGCAGTTCTTC. Residues: CASSCNEQFF.

A note on this clone: The junction departs from the called germline gene at one end, perhaps through a read error. V and J are TRBV7-7 and TRBJ1-3, with D maybe TRBD1 (5 bases). CDR1 and CDR2 from the germline V gene are SSHAT and FNYEAQ (reference sequence). This CDR3 has 17 residues. CDR3 loop: CASSPLQDGGSGNTIYF. Here the CDR3 DNA reads TGTGCTAGCAGCCCACTCCAAGACGGGGGCTCTGGAAACACCATATATTTT.

The gene calls are TRBV11-2 and TRBJ2-2, with D maybe TRBD1 (5 bases). V lost 2 bases and J 4 bases, leaving 20 bases between the germline ends. CDR3 length: 18 amino acids. Germline values: CDR1 SGHAT, CDR2 FQNNGV. DNA of the CDR3: TGTGCCAGCAGCTTAAATGGCAGGGTGGCCCGCGGCACCGGGGAGCTGTTTTTT. Translating gives CASSLNGRVARGTGELFF.

This clone was detected a few times. V gene TRBV7-8 combines with J gene TRBJ2-3; tentatively, D is TRBD2 (5 bases). This CDR3 has 16 amino acids. Trimming took 7 bases from V and 4 from J, leaving 21 bases between them. The germline V gene has CDR1 SGHVS and CDR2 FQNEAQ. CDR3 residues: CASNFGWSAAADTQYF. DNA of the CDR3: TGTGCCAGCAACTTCGGGTGGTCAGCAGCGGCAGATACGCAGTATTTT. Filled out from reference TRBV7-8 and TRBJ2-3, the complete variable domain reads GAGVSQSPRYKVAKRGQDVALRCDPISGHVSLFWYQQALGQGPEFLTYFQNEAQLDKSGLPSDRFFAERPEGSVSTLKIQRTQQEDSAVYLCASNFGWSAAADTQYFGPGTRLTVL.

This rearrangement joins TRBV10-3 to TRBJ2-2, with 11 bases matching TRBD2. The CDR3 is made up of 16 amino acids. With 0 bases clipped from V and 6 bases from J, the junction kept 3 bases outside the gene matches. CDR1 is ENHRY, CDR2 SYGVKD, per germline. This chain's CDR3 is CAISESIAGGSGELFF. The CDR3 DNA reads TGTGCCATCAGTGAGTCTATAGCGGGAGGGTCCGGGGAGCTGTTTTTT.

CDR3 coding DNA: TGTGCCAGCAGCCCCAATCCCAGGGAGAGGGACTATGGCTACACCTTC. It specifies CASSPNPRERDYGYTF. V and J are TRBV7-9 and TRBJ1-2, with D perhaps matching TRBD1 (5 bases). V was shortened by 5 bases and J by 3 bases, with 19 bases between the two germline ends. The germline V gene encodes CDR1 SEHNR and CDR2 FQNEAQ (reference sequence). This CDR3 region has 16 residues. Based on the CDR3 plus reference TRBV7-9 and TRBJ1-2, the full variable domain is DTGVSQNPRHKITKRGQNVTFRCDPISEHNRLYWYRQTLGQGPEFLTYFQNEAQLEKSRLLSDRFSAERPKGSFSTLEIQRTEQGDSAMYLCASSPNPRERDYGYTFGSGTRLTVV.

The J gene is TRBJ1-2, the V gene TRBV19; the D gene is possibly TRBD1 (5 bases). The CDR3 covers 15 residues. Germline loops: CDR1 LNHDA, CDR2 SQIVND (reference sequence). The germline V and J ends were trimmed by 1 base and 2 bases, with 11 bases remaining between them. CDR3 loop: CASSIGEGINYGYTF. The CDR3 DNA reads as TGTGCCAGTAGTATAGGTGAGGGGATCAACTATGGCTACACCTTC.

The chain carries TRBV6-2 or TRBV6-3 and TRBJ2-7, with 7 bases identical to TRBD2. V gave up 0 bases and J gave up 3 bases; unmatched junction bases: 5. There are 15 residues in the CDR3. Germline CDR1 and CDR2: MNHEY and SVGEGT. This CDR3 is CASSYSSSGYYEQYF. Here the CDR3 DNA reads TGTGCCAGCAGTTACTCGTCTAGCGGATACTACGAGCAGTACTTC.

The chain has TRBV15 and TRBJ2-2; 9 bases line up with TRBD1. Germline V gene lookup returns CDR1 LNHNV and CDR2 YYDKDF (reference sequence). The CDR3 runs to 16 residues. Trimming removed 1 base from V and 6 bases from J; junction bases left unmatched: 6. CDR3 coding DNA: TGTGCCACCAGCAGAGGCGACAGGGGGAGGGCCGGGGAGCTGTTTTTT. It encodes CATSRGDRGRAGELFF.